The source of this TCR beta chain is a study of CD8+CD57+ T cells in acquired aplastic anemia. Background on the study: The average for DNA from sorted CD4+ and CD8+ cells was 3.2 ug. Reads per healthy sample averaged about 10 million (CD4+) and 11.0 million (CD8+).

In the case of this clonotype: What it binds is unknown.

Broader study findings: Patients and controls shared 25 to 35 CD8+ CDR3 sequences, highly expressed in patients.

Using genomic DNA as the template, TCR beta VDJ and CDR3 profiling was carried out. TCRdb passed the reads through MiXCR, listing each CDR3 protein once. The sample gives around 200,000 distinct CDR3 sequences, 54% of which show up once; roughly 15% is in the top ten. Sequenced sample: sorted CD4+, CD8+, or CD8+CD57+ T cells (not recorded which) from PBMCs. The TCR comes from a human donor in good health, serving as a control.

CDR3 DNA sequence: TGCGCCAGCAGCCCGCGAGCGGGGGGCTGGGGGCAGTTCTTC. It encodes CASSPRAGGWGQFF. V gene TRBV4-3 combines with J gene TRBJ2-1; TRBD2 aligns across 9 bases. This CDR3 spans 14 amino acids. Germline V lookup: CDR1 LGHNA, CDR2 YSLEER. After removal of 4 bases from V and 12 bases from J, the junction contained 10 bases not matched to a gene.